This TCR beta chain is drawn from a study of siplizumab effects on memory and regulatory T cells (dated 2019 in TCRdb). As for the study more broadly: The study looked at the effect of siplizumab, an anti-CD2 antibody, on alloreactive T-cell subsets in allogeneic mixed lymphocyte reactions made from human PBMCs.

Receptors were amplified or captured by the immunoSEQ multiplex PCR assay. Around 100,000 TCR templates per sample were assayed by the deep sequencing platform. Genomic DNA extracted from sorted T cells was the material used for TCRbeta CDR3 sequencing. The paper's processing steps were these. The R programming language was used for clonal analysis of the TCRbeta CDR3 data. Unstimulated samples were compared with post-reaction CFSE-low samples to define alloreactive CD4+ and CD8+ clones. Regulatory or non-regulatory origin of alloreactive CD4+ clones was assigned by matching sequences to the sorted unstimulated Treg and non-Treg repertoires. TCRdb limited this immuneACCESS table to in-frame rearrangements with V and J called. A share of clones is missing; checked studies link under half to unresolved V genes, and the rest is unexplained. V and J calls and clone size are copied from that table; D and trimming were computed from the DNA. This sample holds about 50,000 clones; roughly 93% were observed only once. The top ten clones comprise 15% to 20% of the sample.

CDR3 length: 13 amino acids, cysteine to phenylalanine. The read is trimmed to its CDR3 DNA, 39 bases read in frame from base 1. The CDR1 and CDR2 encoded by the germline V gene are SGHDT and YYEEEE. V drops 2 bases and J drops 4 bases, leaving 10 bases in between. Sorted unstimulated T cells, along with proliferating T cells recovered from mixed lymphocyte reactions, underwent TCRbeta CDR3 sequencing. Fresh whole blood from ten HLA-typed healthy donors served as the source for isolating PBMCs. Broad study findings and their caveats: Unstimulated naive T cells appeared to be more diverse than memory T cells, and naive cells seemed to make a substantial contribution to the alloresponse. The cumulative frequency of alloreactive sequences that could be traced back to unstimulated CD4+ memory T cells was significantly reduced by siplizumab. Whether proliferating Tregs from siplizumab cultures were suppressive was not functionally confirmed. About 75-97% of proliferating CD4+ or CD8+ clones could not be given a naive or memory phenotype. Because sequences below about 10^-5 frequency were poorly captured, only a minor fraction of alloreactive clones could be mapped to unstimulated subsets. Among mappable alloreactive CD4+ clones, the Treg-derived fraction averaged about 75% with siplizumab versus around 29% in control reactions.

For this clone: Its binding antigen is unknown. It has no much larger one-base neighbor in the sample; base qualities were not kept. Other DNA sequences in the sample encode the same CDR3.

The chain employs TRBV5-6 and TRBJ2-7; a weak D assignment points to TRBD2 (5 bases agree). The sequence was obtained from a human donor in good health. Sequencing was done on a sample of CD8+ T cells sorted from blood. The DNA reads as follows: TGTGCCAGCAGCTTTGGACTGGGATACGAGCAGTACTTC. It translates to CASSFGLGYEQYF.